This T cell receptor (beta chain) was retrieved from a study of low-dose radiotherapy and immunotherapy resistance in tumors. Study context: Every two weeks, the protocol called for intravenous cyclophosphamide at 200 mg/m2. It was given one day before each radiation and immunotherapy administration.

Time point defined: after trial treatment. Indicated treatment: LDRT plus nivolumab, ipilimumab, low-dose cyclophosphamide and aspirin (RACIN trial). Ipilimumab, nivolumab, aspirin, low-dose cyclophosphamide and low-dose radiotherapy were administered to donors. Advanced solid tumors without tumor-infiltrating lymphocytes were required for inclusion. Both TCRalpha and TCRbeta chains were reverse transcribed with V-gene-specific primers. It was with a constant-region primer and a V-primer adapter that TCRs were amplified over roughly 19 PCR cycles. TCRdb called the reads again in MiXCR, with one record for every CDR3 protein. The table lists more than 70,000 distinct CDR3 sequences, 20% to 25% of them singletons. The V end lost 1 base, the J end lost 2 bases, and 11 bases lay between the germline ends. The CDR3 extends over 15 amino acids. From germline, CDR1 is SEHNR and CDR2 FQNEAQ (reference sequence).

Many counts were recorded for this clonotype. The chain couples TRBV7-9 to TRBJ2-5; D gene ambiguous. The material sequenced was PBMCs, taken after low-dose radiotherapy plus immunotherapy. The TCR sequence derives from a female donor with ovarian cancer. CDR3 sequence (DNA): TGTGCCAGCAGCTTAGTCGGCAGCTCACAAGAGACCCAGTACTTC. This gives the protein CASSLVGSSQETQYF.